A single count supports the clone carrying this T cell receptor (beta chain). Measured with immunoSEQ multiplex PCR; TCRdb has only the in-frame clones, and not every one. The table has 53,000 or so clones, 86% seen once. The data are from a study of technical replicates of blood from a handful of donors. V lost 4 bases to trimming and J lost 4 bases; unmatched junction nucleotides: 8. Germline-derived CDR1 and CDR2 are SGHRS and YFSETQ. The CDR3 is 16 amino acids. This chain joins TRBV5-1 and TRBJ2-3, with 11 positions matching TRBD2. The sequenced sample was PBMCs. This receptor was taken from a human donor in good health. Some clones in this sample may be carry-over from other donors' samples. The CDR3 reads CASSPGLAEGADTQYF. CDR3 coding DNA: TGCGCCAGCAGCCCGGGACTAGCGGAGGGGGCAGATACGCAGTATTTT.